What follows are 3 T cell receptor beta chains derived from one specimen sequenced in a study of T-cell reconstitution after alpha-beta-depleted transplantation in children. The library targeted TCRbeta and was prepared with unique molecular identifiers. TCRdb redid the calling of the PCR reads with MiXCR, one entry per CDR3 protein. Here the sample spans about 300,000 distinct CDR3 sequences, around 10% being singletons. The specimen comprised PBMCs, sampled before TCRalphabeta/CD19-depleted stem cell transplant. Receptor source: a boy in the first two years of life with acute myeloid leukemia, due to receive a stem cell transplant.

In its sample, this clonotype was seen many times. The chain employs TRBV18 and TRBJ2-1, with 10 bases matching TRBD2. Germline trimming cut 3 bases from V and 10 bases from J; bases unmatched to any gene: 3. The germline V gene encodes CDR1 KGHSH and CDR2 LQKENI. The CDR3 spans 13 residues. The CDR3 nucleotides read TGTGCCAGCTCACCGCGACTAGCGGGCGAGCAGTTCTTC. This codes for CASSPRLAGEQFF.

This clonotype was observed many times. Its ends do not fully match the called genes, so a read error is possible. The chain couples TRBV5-4 to TRBJ2-7; D gene uncertain. Germline assignment: CDR1 SGHNT and CDR2 YYREEE (reference sequence). The length of the CDR3 is 13 residues. The CDR3 DNA reads as TGTGTCAGCAGCTTGAGGCCTACCTACGAGCAGTACTTC. Protein: CVSSLRPTYEQYF.

The rearrangement joins TRBV6-1 to TRBJ2-6; the D gene could be TRBD1 or TRBD2 (6 bases each). V was clipped by 3 bases and J by 2 bases, with 11 bases between them. The CDR3 sequence is 16 residues long. CDR1 MNHNS and CDR2 SASEGT come from the germline V gene. The CDR3 bases are TGTGCCAGCAGTGATTTCCGGGGGCCTGGGGCCAACGTCCTGACTTTC. Residues: CASSDFRGPGANVLTF.